Listed here is a single TCR beta chain. V was shortened by 10 bases and J by 7 bases, with 19 bases between the two germline ends. Germline V gene lookup returns CDR1 LNHDA and CDR2 SQIVND (reference sequence). The CDR3 sequence is 13 residues long. The entry originates in a study of Ad26.COV2.S vaccination and SARS-CoV-2 variants. The overall study: Into the muscle, Ad26.COV2.S was dosed once or twice, 56 days apart.

Described treatment: approximately 18 received Ad26.COV2.S at low or high dose, single or two shots; 5 received placebo; per-sample allocation not given. Collection of the samples took place on day 63 after the first injection of vaccine or placebo. Profiled with immunoSEQ multiplex PCR; TCRdb holds only in-frame clones, not every one. The repertoire includes about 350,000 clones, around nine tenths of them detected once, and 9.5% to 12% sits in the top ten. The clonotype comes from a person aged 18-65 years who received the Ad26.COV2.S COVID-19 vaccine or a placebo. The V and J genes are TRBV19 and TRBJ1-2, with D possibly TRBD1 on 5 matching bases. Sample: peripheral blood, taken in a trial of Ad26.COV2.S vaccine versus placebo. CDR3 loop: CATSSGGWGGYTF. In nucleotides, the CDR3 is TGTGCCACCTCCAGCGGGGGATGGGGTGGCTACACCTTC.